This TCR beta chain was retrieved from a study of identical twins. In TCRdb, the 5' RACE reads were re-called with MiXCR into one record per CDR3 protein. The repertoire holds about 240,000 distinct CDR3 sequences, with approximately 12% as singletons. Overall study findings and caveats: Low generation probability was overrepresented in out-of-frame alpha sequences shared by twins. Monozygotic twins shared more out-of-frame TCR alpha than recombination models predicted.

The CDR3 covers 16 residues. Germline CDR1 LGHDT, CDR2 YNNKEL (reference sequence). V was clipped by 1 base and J by 6 bases; unmatched bases: 8. Comments on this clonotype: Its antigen remains unidentified.

The same sample was also studied in work on yellow fever vaccine responses in identical twins. Turning to that study: Reportedly, twins' vaccine T cell responses looked partly convergent and partly personalized.

Sequencing input: memory (CD45RO+) T cells sorted from blood. This chain connects TRBV3-1 to TRBJ2-2; 7 nucleotides align to TRBD2. The TCR originated in a woman younger than 30 in good health. The CDR3 DNA sequence: TGTGCCAGCAGCCAAGTTGCAGGGAGGGTCTCCGGGGAGCTGTTTTTT. Encoded protein: CASSQVAGRVSGELFF.